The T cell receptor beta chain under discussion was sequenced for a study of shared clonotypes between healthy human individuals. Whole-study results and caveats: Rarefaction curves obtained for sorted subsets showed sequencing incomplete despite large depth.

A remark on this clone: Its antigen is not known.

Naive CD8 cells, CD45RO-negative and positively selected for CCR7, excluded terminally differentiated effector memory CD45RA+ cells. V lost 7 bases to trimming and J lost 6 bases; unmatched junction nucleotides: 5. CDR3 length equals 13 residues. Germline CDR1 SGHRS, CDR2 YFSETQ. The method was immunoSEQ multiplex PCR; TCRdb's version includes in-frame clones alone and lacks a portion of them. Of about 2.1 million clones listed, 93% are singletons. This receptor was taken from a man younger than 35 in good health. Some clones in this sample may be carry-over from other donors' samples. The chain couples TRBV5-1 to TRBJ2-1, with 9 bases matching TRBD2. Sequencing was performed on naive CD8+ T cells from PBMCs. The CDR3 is CASQLAGFNEQFF. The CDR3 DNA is TGCGCCAGCCAGCTAGCGGGGTTCAATGAGCAGTTCTTC.